These 11 T cell receptor beta chains were sequenced from one sample in a study of blood T cell repertoires in COVID-19. Produced via immunoSEQ multiplex PCR; TCRdb's table is partial and in-frame only. This table has some 59,000 clones, over 75% appearing once. The material sequenced was peripheral blood. Every receptor here comes from a man older than 75 with active or convalescent COVID-19.

This clone was found many times. The V gene is TRBV7-8, the J gene TRBJ2-2; 8 bases line up with TRBD2. The CDR3 totals 16 residues. Germline CDR1 SGHVS, CDR2 FQNEAQ. V trimming: 5 bases; J trimming: 6 bases; junction bases outside the gene matches: 11. CDR3 amino acids: CASSPRLSGSSGELFF. The CDR3 nucleotides read TGTGCCAGCAGCCCGCGCCTGAGCGGGAGTTCCGGGGAGCTGTTTTTT. The full variable domain, completed using reference TRBV7-8 and TRBJ2-2, is GAGVSQSPRYKVAKRGQDVALRCDPISGHVSLFWYQQALGQGPEFLTYFQNEAQLDKSGLPSDRFFAERPEGSVSTLKIQRTQQEDSAVYLCASSPRLSGSSGELFFGEGSRLTVL.

The chain has TRBV28 and TRBJ1-2; 7 bases align to TRBD1. J lost 2 bases, V lost 7 bases, and 10 bases had no gene match. Per the germline V gene, CDR1 is MDHEN and CDR2 is SYDVKM. This CDR3 has 15 residues. CDR3 amino acids: CASTHKIRGNYGYTF. The DNA for the CDR3 is TGTGCCAGCACCCACAAAATCAGGGGGAACTATGGCTACACCTTC.

The genes are TRBV27 and TRBJ1-6; D gene unclear. Germline V gene data show CDR1 as MNHEY and CDR2 as SMNVEV (reference sequence). The CDR3 has 16 residues. V lost 2 bases, J lost 7 bases, and 15 bases lay in between. CDR3 nucleotide sequence: TGTGCCAGCAGTTTAAACGGGATTACGGCAAATTCACCCCTCCACTTT. Translating gives CASSLNGITANSPLHF.

The chain carries TRBV5-1 and TRBJ2-7, with D unresolved. V dropped 0 bases and J dropped 0 bases, with 7 bases sitting between them. CDR3 length equals 14 residues. Looked up from germline, CDR1 is SGHRS and CDR2 is YFSETQ. CDR3 DNA: TGCGCCAGCAGCTTGGATGGCAGCTCCTACGAGCAGTACTTC. Amino acid sequence: CASSLDGSSYEQYF. The full variable domain, rest sourced from reference TRBV5-1 and TRBJ2-7, is KAGVTQTPRYLIKTRGQQVTLSCSPISGHRSVSWYQQTPGQGLQFLFEYFSETQRNKGNFPGRFSGRQFSNSRSEMNVSTLELGDSALYLCASSLDGSSYEQYFGPGTRLTVT.

J is TRBJ1-1 and V is TRBV5-1, with 9 nucleotides matching TRBD1. Germline CDR1 reads SGHRS; CDR2 reads YFSETQ. The CDR3 totals 15 residues. V shed 4 bases and J 4 bases; nucleotides not matched to a gene: 8. The CDR3 nucleotides read TGCGCCAGCAGCACACAGGGGGCGCAGAGCACTGAAGCTTTCTTT. This codes for CASSTQGAQSTEAFF. Using reference TRBV5-1 and TRBJ1-1 for the parts outside the CDR3, the full variable domain is KAGVTQTPRYLIKTRGQQVTLSCSPISGHRSVSWYQQTPGQGLQFLFEYFSETQRNKGNFPGRFSGRQFSNSRSEMNVSTLELGDSALYLCASSTQGAQSTEAFFGQGTRLTVV.

The chain links TRBV24-1 to TRBJ2-6, with TRBD1 matching over 10 bases. Unmatched junction bases numbered 11, after V lost 7 bases and J lost 0 bases. This CDR3 is built from 19 residues. CDR1 is KGHDR, CDR2 SFDVKD, per germline. CDR3 DNA sequence: TGTGCCACCAGAGAAAACCGGGACAGGGGCGACTCTGGGGCCAACGTCCTGACTTTC. This gives the protein CATRENRDRGDSGANVLTF.

The chain is built from TRBV28 and TRBJ2-2; 7 positions match TRBD1. This CDR3 has 15 residues. The germline CDR1 and CDR2 sequences are MDHEN and SYDVKM. The V gene end was trimmed by 3 bases and the J gene end by 4 bases; junction bases not matched to a gene: 5. CDR3 protein: CASSFATGATGELFF. CDR3 nucleotides: TGTGCCAGCAGTTTCGCAACAGGGGCCACCGGGGAGCTGTTTTTT.

The chain links TRBV5-5 to TRBJ2-3; 13 bases align to TRBD2. Germline V gives CDR1 SGHKS, CDR2 YYEKEE (reference sequence). The ends lost 4 bases at V and 5 bases at J; junction bases unmatched: 7. The CDR3 consists of 16 residues. CDR3 amino acids: CASSRTSGGAGDTQYF. DNA of the CDR3: TGTGCCAGCAGCCGGACTAGCGGGGGTGCAGGAGATACGCAGTATTTT.

The chain is built from TRBV30 and TRBJ2-7, with a possible D match to TRBD1 (6 bases). The ends were cut back, 1 base at V and 4 bases at J, with 14 bases in the middle. Germline V lookup: CDR1 GTSNPN, CDR2 SVGIG (reference sequence). This CDR3 spans 14 amino acids. The CDR3 coding sequence is TGTGCCTGGAGTGCTGGGGGCTCGGGATACGAGCAGTACTTC. Protein product: CAWSAGGSGYEQYF.

V usage is TRBV6-5 and J usage is TRBJ1-5; a weak D match, TRBD1 (5 bases). With 0 bases removed from V and 4 bases from J, the gap between germline ends came to 7 bases. The CDR3 totals 14 residues. In germline, CDR1 is MNHEY, CDR2 SVGAGI. For the CDR3, the DNA is TGTGCCAGCAGTTACTCTTCAGGGAATCAGCCCCAGCATTTT. It specifies CASSYSSGNQPQHF.

The V gene is TRBV7-7, the J gene TRBJ2-1; TRBD1 aligns across 8 bases. This CDR3 has 15 residues. Germline CDR1 SSHAT, CDR2 FNYEAQ (reference sequence). CDR3 region: CASTPGTGDINEQFF. The DNA of the CDR3 is TGTGCTAGTACACCCGGGACAGGTGATATTAATGAGCAGTTCTTC.